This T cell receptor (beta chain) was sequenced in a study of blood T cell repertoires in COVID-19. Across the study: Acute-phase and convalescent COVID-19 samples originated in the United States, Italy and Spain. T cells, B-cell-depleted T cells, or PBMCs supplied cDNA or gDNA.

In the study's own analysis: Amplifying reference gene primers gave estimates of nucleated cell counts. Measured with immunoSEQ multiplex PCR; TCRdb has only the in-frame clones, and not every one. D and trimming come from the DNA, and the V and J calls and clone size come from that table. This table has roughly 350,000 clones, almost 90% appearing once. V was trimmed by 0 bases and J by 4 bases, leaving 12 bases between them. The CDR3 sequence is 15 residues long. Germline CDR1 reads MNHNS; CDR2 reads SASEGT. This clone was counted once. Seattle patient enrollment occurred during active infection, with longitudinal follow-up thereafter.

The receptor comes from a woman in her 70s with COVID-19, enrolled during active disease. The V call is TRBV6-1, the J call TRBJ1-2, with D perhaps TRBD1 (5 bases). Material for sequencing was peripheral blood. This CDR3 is CASSEAVGVSYGYTF. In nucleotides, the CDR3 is TGTGCCAGCAGTGAAGCTGTAGGGGTAAGCTATGGCTACACCTTC.